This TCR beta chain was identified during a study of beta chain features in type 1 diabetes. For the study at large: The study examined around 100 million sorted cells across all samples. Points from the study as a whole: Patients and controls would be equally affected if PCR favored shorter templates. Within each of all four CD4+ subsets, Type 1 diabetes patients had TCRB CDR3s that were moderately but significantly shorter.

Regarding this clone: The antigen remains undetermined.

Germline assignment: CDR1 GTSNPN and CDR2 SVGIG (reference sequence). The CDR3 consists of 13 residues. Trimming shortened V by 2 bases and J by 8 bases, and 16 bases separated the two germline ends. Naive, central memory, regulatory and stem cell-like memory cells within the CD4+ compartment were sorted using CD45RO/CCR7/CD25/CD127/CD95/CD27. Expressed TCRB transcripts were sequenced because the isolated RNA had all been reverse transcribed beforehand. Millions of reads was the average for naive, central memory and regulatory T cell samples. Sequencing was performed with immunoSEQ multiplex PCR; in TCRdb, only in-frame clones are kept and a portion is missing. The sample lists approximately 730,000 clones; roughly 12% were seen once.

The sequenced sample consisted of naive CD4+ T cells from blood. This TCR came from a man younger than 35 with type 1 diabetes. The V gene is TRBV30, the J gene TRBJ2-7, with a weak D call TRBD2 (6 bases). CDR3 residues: CAWSRVGTYKQYF. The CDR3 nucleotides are TGTGCCTGGAGTAGGGTGGGGACTTACAAGCAGTACTTC.